This T cell receptor (beta chain) was found in a study of human T cells and chemical hapten exposure. Overall study context: Patch tests applied 0.01% DPC to the upper back, read at 6 days.

Time point in this sample: patch test 1, 2 weeks after DPC sensitization. As to treatment: therapeutic diphenylcyclopropenone sensitization with weekly scalp DPC. Individual cDNA molecules (in the library) carried attached unique molecular identifiers. TCRdb reprocessed the RACE reads via MiXCR and lists one record per CDR3 protein. The table has 11,000 to 15,000 distinct CDR3 sequences, about 15% seen once. This clonotype has only a few counts. Its antigen is as yet unknown. The germline V gene encodes CDR1 SEHNR and CDR2 FQNEAQ (reference sequence). The J segment lost 5 bases and the V segment lost 5 bases, leaving 3 bases of the junction unmatched. The CDR3 covers 15 residues. General study results and limits: With alopecia, donors may have immune responses unlike healthy people's. The formation of large CDR3 similarity clusters by expanded TCRs significantly exceeded that of controls.

The specimen comprised whole blood, sampled in connection with sensitization to the hapten diphenylcyclopropenone (DPC). This chain links TRBV7-9 with TRBJ1-6; TRBD1 matches 10 bases. The receptor comes from a woman in her twenties or thirties with alopecia areata. Some clones in this sample may be carry-over from other donors' samples. This CDR3 reads CASSPGQGDNSPLHF. The CDR3 bases are TGTGCCAGCAGCCCCGGACAGGGGGATAATTCACCCCTCCACTTT.